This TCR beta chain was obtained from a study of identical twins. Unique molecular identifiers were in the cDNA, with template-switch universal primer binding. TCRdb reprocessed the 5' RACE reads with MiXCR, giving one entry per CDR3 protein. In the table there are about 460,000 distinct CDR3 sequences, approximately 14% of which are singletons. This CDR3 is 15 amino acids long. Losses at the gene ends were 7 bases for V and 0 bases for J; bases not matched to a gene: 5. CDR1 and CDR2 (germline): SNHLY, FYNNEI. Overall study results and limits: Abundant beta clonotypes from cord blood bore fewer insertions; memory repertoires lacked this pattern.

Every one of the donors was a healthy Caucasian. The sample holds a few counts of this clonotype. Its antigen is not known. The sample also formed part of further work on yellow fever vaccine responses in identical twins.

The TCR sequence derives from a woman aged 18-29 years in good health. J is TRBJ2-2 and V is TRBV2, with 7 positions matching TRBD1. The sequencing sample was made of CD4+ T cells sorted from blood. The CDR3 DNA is TGTGCCAGCACCAAGACAGGGTCGAACACCGGGGAGCTGTTTTTT. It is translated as CASTKTGSNTGELFF.